Sequencing of this T cell receptor beta chain was carried out in a study of blood T cells in healthy people across ages. Findings and caveats of the study: Calculation of diversity from one million T cells yielded estimates considered to be underestimates. Per million T cells, TCR beta diversity dropped about linearly as age rose.

V was pared by 7 bases and J by 2 bases, with 3 bases of the junction left unmatched. The CDR3 loop spans 12 amino acids. CDR1 is DFQATT and CDR2 is SNEGSKA in the germline V gene (reference sequence). In its sample, this clonotype was seen a few times. Antigen unknown. It was with a sample-barcoded 5' primer and a J-beta primer mix that a second PCR of roughly 6 to 12 cycles was run. TCRdb reanalysed the 5' RACE reads using MiXCR and keeps one entry per CDR3 protein. The table records more than 600,000 distinct CDR3 sequences, approximately 25% of them present only once. These data were likewise used in another study, on T cells of mothers and their children. From that second work: The yield was over 8 million TCR beta CDR3 reads from each mother and approximately 3 million from each child.

The sample taken for sequencing was blood. The origin of this receptor is a boy aged 10-17 years in good health. The rearrangement uses TRBV20-1 and TRBJ2-3; 7 bases map to TRBD2. CDR3 in amino acids: CSVLALTDTQYF. CDR3 DNA: TGCAGTGTACTAGCGCTCACAGATACGCAGTATTTT.